The sequence of this T cell receptor beta chain was determined in a study of blood T cell repertoires in COVID-19. Study overall: Acute and convalescent COVID-19 samples came from the United States, Italy and Spain. PBMCs, B-cell-depleted T cells, or T cells provided the cDNA or gDNA that made up the material.

As originally analysed: Amplification with reference gene primers provided the estimates of nucleated cell counts. The protocol was immunoSEQ multiplex PCR, while the TCRdb copy is restricted to in-frame clones and leaves out a portion. V and J calls and clone size are those listed in that table; D and trimming were worked out from the DNA. In the table there are 150,000 or so clones, over 65% of which are singletons. The table lists this clone with many counts. Sequencing was carried out using peripheral blood. This receptor was taken from a woman aged 80 or older with active or convalescent COVID-19.

DNA for the CDR3: TGCGCCAGCAGCCAATTACTAGCGGGGCCCGGTGAGCAGTTCTTC. Its translation: CASSQLLAGPGEQFF. This chain connects TRBV4-3 to TRBJ2-1; 10 bases are a match to TRBD2. The CDR3 sequence is 15 residues long. V was clipped by 2 bases and J by 9 bases; unmatched bases: 7. CDR1 LGHNA and CDR2 YSLEER come from the germline V gene.